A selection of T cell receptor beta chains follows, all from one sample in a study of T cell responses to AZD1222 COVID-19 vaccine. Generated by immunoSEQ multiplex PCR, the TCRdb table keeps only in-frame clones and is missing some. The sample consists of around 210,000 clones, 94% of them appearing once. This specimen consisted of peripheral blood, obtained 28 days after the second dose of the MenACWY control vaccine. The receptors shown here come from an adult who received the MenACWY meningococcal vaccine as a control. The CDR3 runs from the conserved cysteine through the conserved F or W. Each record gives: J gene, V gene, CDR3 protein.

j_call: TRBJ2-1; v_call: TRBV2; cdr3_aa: CASSRERGRYEQFF
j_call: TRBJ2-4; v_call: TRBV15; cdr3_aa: CATSLSGGSLAKNIQYF
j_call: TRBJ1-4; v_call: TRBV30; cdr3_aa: CASRILGETTNEKLFF
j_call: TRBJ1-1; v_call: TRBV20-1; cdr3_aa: CSASGQEGVAFF
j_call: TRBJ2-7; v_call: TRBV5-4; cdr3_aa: CASSLGDRPYEQYF
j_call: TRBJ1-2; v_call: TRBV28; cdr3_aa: CASRPRGRDGYTF
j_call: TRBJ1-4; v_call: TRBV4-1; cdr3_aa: CASSQVRNEKLFF
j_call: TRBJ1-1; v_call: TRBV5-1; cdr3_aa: CASSLAGEAFF
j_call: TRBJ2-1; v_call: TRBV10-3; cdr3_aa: CAISRGSGGSYNEQFF
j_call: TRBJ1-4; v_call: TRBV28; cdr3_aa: CASSLWESTNEKLFF
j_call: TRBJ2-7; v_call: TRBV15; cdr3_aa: CATRSLDTRYYEQYF
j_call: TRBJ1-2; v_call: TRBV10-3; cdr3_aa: CAISGQGSRGYTF
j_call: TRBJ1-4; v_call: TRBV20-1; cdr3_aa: CSASSPTNEKLFF
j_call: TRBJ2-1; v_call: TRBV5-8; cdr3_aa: CASSQSGEQFF
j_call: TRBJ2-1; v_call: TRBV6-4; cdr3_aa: CASSDTQGRANNEQFF
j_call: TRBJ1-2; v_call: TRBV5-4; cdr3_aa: CASSVTANYGYTF
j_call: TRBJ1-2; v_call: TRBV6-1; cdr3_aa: CASSETGGANYGYTF
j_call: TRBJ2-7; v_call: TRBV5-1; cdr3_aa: CASSLFPGLEQYF
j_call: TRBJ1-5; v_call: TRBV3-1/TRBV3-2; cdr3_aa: CASSQDSTVSNQPQHF
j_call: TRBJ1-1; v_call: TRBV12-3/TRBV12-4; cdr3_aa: CASSPIPGEAFF
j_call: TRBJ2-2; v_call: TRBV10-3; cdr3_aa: CAISESITPNTGELFF
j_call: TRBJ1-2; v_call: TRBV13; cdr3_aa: CASSLAGIKDGYTF
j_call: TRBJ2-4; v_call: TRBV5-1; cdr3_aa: CASSLANSGGLDIQYF
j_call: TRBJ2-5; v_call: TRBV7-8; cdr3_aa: CASSIWLTGGIQETQYF
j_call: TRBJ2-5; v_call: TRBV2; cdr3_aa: CASTRDRGGETQYF
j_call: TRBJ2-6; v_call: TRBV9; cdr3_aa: CASSDPTRISSSGANVLTF
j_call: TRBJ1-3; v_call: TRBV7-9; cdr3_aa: CASSQAGYGNTIYF
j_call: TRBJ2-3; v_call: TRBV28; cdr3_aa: CASSLRGLSTDTQYF
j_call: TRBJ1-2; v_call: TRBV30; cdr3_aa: CAWKPRGWDSDYGYTF